The next 32 T cell receptor beta chains were all read from a single sample in a study of a mutant IDH1 vaccine in newly diagnosed glioma. Antigens of these TCRs are unknown. Only in-frame clones appear in the TCRdb table, and some are missing; sequencing was by immunoSEQ multiplex PCR. The sample holds some 130,000 clones, roughly 75% seen once. The time point: week 11, during vaccination. The vaccine gave 300 ug of a 20-mer mutant IDH1 peptide subcutaneously per dose. The sample was PBMCs, taken from a glioma patient whose treatment included an IDH1 peptide vaccine. These receptors came from a man in his forties with glioma.

The chain recombines TRBV7-9 with TRBJ1-4, with D unclear. CDR3 length equals 12 residues. Deletions cut 5 bases from V and 8 bases from J, with 9 bases between. Germline CDR1 is SEHNR and CDR2 is FQNEAQ (reference sequence). The CDR3: CASSPGREKLFF. The CDR3 DNA follows: TGTGCCAGCAGCCCCGGGCGCGAAAAACTGTTTTTT.

The CDR3 nucleotides read TGTGCCAGCAGTACCCGCAGCTATTCCTACAATGAGCAGTTCTTC. Its protein product is CASSTRSYSYNEQFF. This rearrangement joins TRBV6-5 to TRBJ2-1; D is uncertain. V was trimmed by 5 bases and J by 1 base, leaving 12 bases between them. The CDR3 totals 15 residues. In germline, CDR1 is MNHEY, CDR2 SVGAGI.

This rearrangement joins TRBV7-2 to TRBJ1-5; 10 nucleotides line up with TRBD1. The germline CDR1 and CDR2 sequences are SGHTA and FQGNSA. The CDR3 is made up of 16 amino acids. With 4 bases clipped from V and 3 bases from J, the junction kept 6 bases outside the gene matches. Written as DNA, the CDR3 is TGTGCCAGCAGCTCCACGGGACAGGGGAACAATCAGCCCCAGCATTTT. It specifies CASSSTGQGNNQPQHF.

The chain employs TRBV4-3 and TRBJ2-1; D is possibly TRBD2 (5 bases). The V end lost 0 bases, the J end lost 10 bases, and 10 bases lay between the germline ends. This CDR3 has 13 residues. The germline gives CDR1 LGHNA, CDR2 YSLEER. The CDR3 DNA follows: TGCGCCAGCAGCCAAGAATCGGGAATCGAGCAGTTCTTC. Translation gives CASSQESGIEQFF.

The chain recombines TRBV21-1 with TRBJ1-6; the listed D gene, TRBD1, was not tested against the DNA. TRBV21-1 is deemed a pseudogene. This CDR3 is 18 amino acids long. CDR3 nucleotides: TGTGCCAGCAGCAAAGTAGCTTCTGAGGACAGGAATAATTCACCCCTCCACTTT. It specifies CASSKVASEDRNNSPLHF.

The rearrangement joins TRBV6-6 to TRBJ1-2; no clear D gene. V lost 2 bases and J lost 1, with 11 bases in between. This CDR3 is built from 15 residues. Germline V gene data show CDR1 as MNHNY and CDR2 as SVGAGI (reference sequence). DNA for the CDR3: TGTGCCAGCAGTTACAGAGCTCGGAGTAACTATGGCTACACCTTC. This codes for CASSYRARSNYGYTF.

This chain uses TRBV7-2 with TRBJ1-5, with D uncertain. Trimming shortened V by 3 bases and J by 0 bases, and 9 bases separated the two germline ends. Germline CDR1 is SGHTA and CDR2 is FQGNSA. CDR3 size: 15 residues. The CDR3 reads CASSFYKDSNQPQHF. The CDR3 DNA sequence: TGTGCCAGCAGCTTTTATAAAGATAGCAATCAGCCCCAGCATTTT.

The CDR3 DNA follows: TGTGCCTGGAGTGTACTAGTGGGACAGGGGGGAGGCGAGCAGTACTTC. Protein product: CAWSVLVGQGGGEQYF. The chain joins TRBV30 to TRBJ2-7; 11 bases line up with TRBD1. With 0 bases clipped from V and 6 bases from J, the junction kept 10 bases outside the gene matches. Germline V lookup: CDR1 GTSNPN, CDR2 SVGIG (reference sequence). The CDR3 extends over 16 amino acids. Full variable domain (remainder filled in from reference TRBV30 and TRBJ2-7): SQTIHQWPATLVQPVGSPLSLECTVEGTSNPNLYWYRQAAGRGLQLLFYSVGIGQISSEVPQNLSASRPQDRQFILSSKKLLLSDSGFYLCAWSVLVGQGGGEQYFGPGTRLTVT.

The genes are TRBV9 and TRBJ2-5; D is undetermined. V lost 3 bases and J 2 bases, leaving 8 bases between the germline ends. This CDR3 has 13 amino acids. Germline V gene data show CDR1 as SGDLS and CDR2 as YYNGEE. CDR3 sequence reads: CASSGLVQETQYF. In DNA form, the CDR3 reads TGTGCCAGCAGCGGGCTAGTACAAGAGACCCAGTACTTC.

A single count supports this clone. This chain uses TRBV10-3 with TRBJ2-3, with D possibly matching TRBD1 (6 bases). There are 16 residues in the CDR3. Germline CDR1 is ENHRY and CDR2 is SYGVKD. V shed 7 bases and J shed 5 bases, with 22 bases lying between them. CDR3 in DNA: TGTGCCATCACCGAAGCCACAGGGAATAACAGAGATACGCAGTATTTT. Protein sequence: CAITEATGNNRDTQYF.

The sample holds one count of this clone. This chain connects TRBV29-1 to TRBJ2-7, with TRBD1 as a possible D gene (5 bases). Germline V gene lookup returns CDR1 SQVTM and CDR2 ANQGSEA. The V end was cut by 6 bases, the J end by 3 bases, with 12 bases between. The CDR3 extends over 12 amino acids. DNA for the CDR3: TGCAGCGTCCAGGGAACGGTCTACGAGCAGTACTTC. Its protein product is CSVQGTVYEQYF.

The table lists this clone with a count of one. The rearrangement uses TRBV30 and TRBJ2-3; 7 bases are shared with TRBD2. CDR3 length equals 18 residues. Germline CDR1 is GTSNPN and CDR2 is SVGIG (reference sequence). Trimming cost V 0 bases and J 5 bases; bases outside gene matches: 17. CDR3 nucleotide sequence: TGTGCCTGGAGTGTACTCGGGAGGCCCCCATTGAAGGAAGATACGCAGTATTTT. Amino acids: CAWSVLGRPPLKEDTQYF.

The sample holds a few counts of this clone. The rearrangement links TRBV10-3 to TRBJ1-5, with D hard to call. From germline, CDR1 is ENHRY and CDR2 SYGVKD. The ends were cut back, 2 bases at V and 4 bases at J, with 6 bases in the middle. The CDR3 is made up of 13 amino acids. For the CDR3, the DNA is TGTGCCATCAGTGAGGAGATTAATCAGCCCCAGCATTTT. It encodes CAISEEINQPQHF.

This clone occurred once. The chain combines TRBV6-1 with TRBJ1-3; unclear D gene. CDR1 is MNHNS, CDR2 SASEGT, per germline. With 9 bases removed from V and 3 bases from J, the gap between germline ends came to 9 bases. This CDR3 is 12 amino acids long. For the CDR3, the DNA is TGTGCCAGTGCGACTGATGGAAACACCATATATTTT. Translated: CASATDGNTIYF.

This chain links TRBV4-1 with TRBJ2-7; D is undetermined. CDR1 and CDR2 from the germline V gene are MGHRA and YSYEKL. V lost 0 bases, J lost 2 bases, and 8 bases lay in between. The CDR3 is 14 residues long. CDR3 bases: TGCGCCAGCAGCCAAGAGGGCGGCACCTACGAGCAGTACTTC. Translated, it gives CASSQEGGTYEQYF.

The gene calls are TRBV6-5 and TRBJ2-7, with 7 bases that match TRBD1. The V segment lost 6 bases and the J segment 5 bases; nucleotides outside the gene matches: 7. In germline, CDR1 is MNHEY, CDR2 SVGAGI. The CDR3 is made up of 13 amino acids. The CDR3 DNA reads as TGTGCCAGCAGGGCGACAGGGCCGAACGAGCAGTACTTC. Encoded protein: CASRATGPNEQYF.

The chain couples TRBV7-9 to TRBJ2-3, with D hard to call. Between the trimmed V and J ends, which lost 4 bases and 9 bases, there was a span of 14 bases. The CDR3 covers 13 residues. The germline V gene has CDR1 SEHNR and CDR2 FQNEAQ (reference sequence). The CDR3 region is CASSSTLGGTQYF. CDR3 bases: TGTGCCAGCAGCTCCACCCTTGGTGGAACGCAGTATTTT.

This chain connects TRBV19 to TRBJ1-2; TRBD1 matches 12 bases. CDR1 and CDR2 (germline): LNHDA, SQIVND (reference sequence). With V trimmed by 6 bases and J by 2 bases, 1 base remained unmatched. The CDR3 runs 14 residues. This chain's CDR3 is CASRGTGGNYGYTF. CDR3 in DNA: TGTGCCAGTAGAGGGACAGGGGGCAACTATGGCTACACCTTC. The whole variable domain, filled in from reference TRBV19 and TRBJ1-2, reads DGGITQSPKYLFRKEGQNVTLSCEQNLNHDAMYWYRQDPGQGLRLIYYSQIVNDFQKGDIAEGYSVSREKKESFPLTVTSAQKNPTAFYLCASRGTGGNYGYTFGSGTRLTVV.

The gene calls are TRBV5-5 and TRBJ1-1; no definite D call. The CDR3 runs 13 residues. Germline CDR1 is SGHKS and CDR2 is YYEKEE (reference sequence). Trimming removed 2 bases at V and 5 bases at J, with 10 bases between. The CDR3 sequence: CASSFRDFTEAFF. The CDR3 nucleotides read TGTGCCAGCAGCTTCCGGGATTTTACTGAAGCTTTCTTT.

The chain links TRBV30 to TRBJ2-2; D might be TRBD1 or TRBD2, each matching 5 bases. The V gene lost 4 bases and the J gene lost 6 bases, with 15 bases spanning the gap. From germline, CDR1 is GTSNPN and CDR2 SVGIG (reference sequence). The CDR3 has 14 residues. Written as DNA, the CDR3 is TGTGCCTGGACCCCCGGGACGGTCCCCGGGGAGCTGTTTTTT. It yields the protein CAWTPGTVPGELFF.

The chain uses TRBV5-4 and TRBJ1-2; tentatively, D is TRBD1 (5 bases). Germline V gene sequence: CDR1 SGHNT, CDR2 YYREEE (reference sequence). This CDR3 comprises 15 residues. V lost 1 base, J lost 8 bases, and 18 bases lay in between. The CDR3 protein is CASSLSVGRVRGYTF. DNA for the CDR3: TGTGCCAGCAGCTTGTCGGTCGGCAGGGTAAGAGGCTACACCTTC. Using reference TRBV5-4 and TRBJ1-2 for the parts outside the CDR3, the full variable domain is ETGVTQSPTHLIKTRGQQVTLRCSSQSGHNTVSWYQQALGQGPQFIFQYYREEENGRGNFPPRFSGLQFPNYSSELNVNALELDDSALYLCASSLSVGRVRGYTFGSGTRLTVV.

The chain recombines TRBV5-5 with TRBJ2-5, with 9 bases identical to TRBD1. The V and J ends lost 3 bases and 4 bases, in that order; junction bases with no gene match: 4. Germline-derived CDR1 and CDR2 are SGHKS and YYEKEE (reference sequence). The CDR3 loop spans 14 amino acids. CDR3 DNA sequence: TGTGCCAGCAGCTCGGGGACAGGGAGAGAGACCCAGTACTTC. Encoded protein: CASSSGTGRETQYF.

A few counts support this clone. Written as DNA, the CDR3 is TGTGCCAGCAGTGATCGGACGACACCCGCCCGCTATGGCTACACCTTC. It is translated as CASSDRTTPARYGYTF. The gene calls are TRBV6-1 and TRBJ1-2; D gene ambiguous. The CDR3 length is 16 residues. Trimming stripped 3 bases from V and 4 bases from J, with 18 bases between. In germline, CDR1 is MNHNS, CDR2 SASEGT.

This clone has more than one count but fewer than ten. V usage is TRBV28 and J usage is TRBJ2-1; 8 bases are a match to TRBD1. This CDR3 spans 15 amino acids. Germline assignment: CDR1 MDHEN and CDR2 SYDVKM. V lost 4 bases, J lost 1 base, and 3 bases stayed unmatched. CDR3 region: CASSSRGRSYNEQFF. CDR3 DNA: TGTGCCAGCAGTTCCAGGGGGCGGTCCTACAATGAGCAGTTCTTC.

The sample holds one count of this clone. The CDR3 loop reads CASKDRRGRWAQYF. CDR3 nucleotide sequence: TGTGCCAGCAAAGACAGGCGGGGCAGGTGGGCGCAGTATTTT. The V and J genes are TRBV6-1 and TRBJ2-3, with D perhaps given as TRBD1 or TRBD2 (6 bases each). The CDR3 totals 14 residues. Germline V gene lookup returns CDR1 MNHNS and CDR2 SASEGT. V dropped 7 bases and J dropped 10 bases, with 21 bases sitting between them.

The genes are TRBV6-5 and TRBJ1-1, with D maybe TRBD1 (5 bases). V was pared by 0 bases and J by 0 bases, with 11 bases between. The CDR3 contains 16 residues. Germline CDR1 is MNHEY and CDR2 is SVGAGI. This CDR3 is CASSYSGRQMNTEAFF. As DNA, the CDR3 is TGTGCCAGCAGTTACTCTGGGAGACAGATGAACACTGAAGCTTTCTTT.

The rearrangement links TRBV10-1 to TRBJ2-1; 13 bases match TRBD2. Germline-derived CDR1 and CDR2 are WNHNN and SYGVQD (reference sequence). This CDR3 comprises 17 residues. With 3 bases clipped from V and 4 bases from J, the junction kept 6 bases outside the gene matches. The CDR3 DNA reads as TGCGCCAGCAGTGAACTAGCGGGGGGGCCTGGGTACAATGAGCAGTTCTTC. Translation: CASSELAGGPGYNEQFF.

The J gene is TRBJ1-5, the V gene TRBV19; 8 positions match TRBD1. This CDR3 region has 12 residues. The germline gives CDR1 LNHDA, CDR2 SQIVND (reference sequence). V was pared by 4 bases and J by 14 bases, with 7 bases of the junction left unmatched. DNA of the CDR3: TGTGCCAGTAGTACCCACAGGGGGACGAAGCATTTT. Its translation is CASSTHRGTKHF.

The chain links TRBV10-3 to TRBJ1-2; 8 bases map to TRBD1. V was pared by 0 bases and J by 8 bases, with 5 bases of the junction left unmatched. CDR1 and CDR2 (germline): ENHRY, SYGVKD. This CDR3 has 14 amino acids. CDR3: CAISESGQGSGYTF. The CDR3 DNA reads as TGTGCCATCAGTGAGTCTGGACAGGGTTCAGGCTACACCTTC.

The chain links TRBV5-6 to TRBJ1-1, with D hard to call. Germline CDR1 and CDR2: SGHDT and YYEEEE. Trimming removed 1 base from V and 1 base from J, with 8 bases in between. The length of the CDR3 is 14 residues. CDR3 sequence: CASSLLGWNTEAFF. CDR3 coding DNA: TGTGCCAGCAGCTTGCTGGGATGGAACACTGAAGCTTTCTTT.

This chain uses TRBV7-2 with TRBJ2-3; D might be TRBD2 (6 bases). V gave up 0 bases and J gave up 4 bases, with 11 bases separating them. Germline loops: CDR1 SGHTA, CDR2 FQGNSA. The length of the CDR3 is 15 residues. This CDR3 is CASSLAGRGSDTQYF. The CDR3 region has the DNA TGTGCCAGCAGCTTAGCTGGCCGGGGGTCAGATACGCAGTATTTT.

The genes are TRBV27 and TRBJ2-3; no clear D gene. Germline CDR1 MNHEY, CDR2 SMNVEV (reference sequence). This CDR3 is 15 amino acids long. V was shortened by 5 bases and J by 1 base, with 13 bases between the two germline ends. CDR3 DNA: TGTGCCAGCAGTCCGGGCTGGGGTGGCACAGATACGCAGTATTTT. Its protein is CASSPGWGGTDTQYF.